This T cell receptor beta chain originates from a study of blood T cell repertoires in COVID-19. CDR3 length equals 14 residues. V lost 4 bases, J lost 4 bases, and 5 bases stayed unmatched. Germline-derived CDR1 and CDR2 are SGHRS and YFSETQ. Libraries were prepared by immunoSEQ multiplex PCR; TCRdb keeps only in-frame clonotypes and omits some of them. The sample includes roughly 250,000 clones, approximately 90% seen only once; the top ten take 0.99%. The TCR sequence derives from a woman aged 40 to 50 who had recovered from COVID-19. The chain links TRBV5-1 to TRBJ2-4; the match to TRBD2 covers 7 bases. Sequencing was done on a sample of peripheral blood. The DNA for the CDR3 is TGCGCCAGCAGCGCCACTAGCGATAAAAACATTCAGTACTTC. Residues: CASSATSDKNIQYF.